Listed below are T cell receptor beta chains from one sample, sequenced in a study of identical twins. TCRdb recomputed calls from the 5' RACE reads with MiXCR, one row per CDR3 protein. The top ten clones hold 0.75% to 0.95% of a sample with 500,000 to 600,000 distinct CDR3 sequences, roughly a fifth of them seen once. The same data also contributed to another study, on T cells expressing NK-cell markers.

The source material was CD4+ T cells sorted from blood. Receptor source: a woman younger than 30 in good health. The CDR3 runs from the conserved cysteine through the conserved F or W. Fields, in order: V gene, D gene, clone size, J gene, CDR3 DNA, CDR3 protein. The D gene is left open where the match is weak. Expanded clones get a size class; other rows say once, few or many, or leave the size out.

V gene: TRBV4-3
D gene: TRBD1
clone size: few
J gene: TRBJ2-2
CDR3 DNA: TGCGCCAGCAGCCAACACAAGTCGACAGGGGTGAGAACCGGGGAGCTGTTTTTT
CDR3 protein: CASSQHKSTGVRTGELFF

V gene: TRBV21-1
D gene: NA
clone size: NA
J gene: TRBJ2-5
CDR3 DNA: TGTGCCACCCCAGGGGGCAAAGAGACCCAGTACTTC
CDR3 protein: CATPGGKETQYF

V gene: TRBV12-3/TRBV12-4
D gene: TRBD1
clone size: few
J gene: TRBJ1-5
CDR3 DNA: TGTGCCAGTTCGGGACAGAGAAATCAGCCCCAGCATTTT
CDR3 protein: CASSGQRNQPQHF

V gene: TRBV5-5
D gene: NA
clone size: few
J gene: TRBJ1-1
CDR3 DNA: TGTGCCAGCAGCTACTCCGGGAGAAGCACCTGGGGAGCTTTCTTT
CDR3 protein: CASSYSGRSTWGAFF

V gene: TRBV20-1
D gene: NA
clone size: NA
J gene: TRBJ2-5
CDR3 DNA: TGCAGTGCCCAGAAGACTACAGAAGAGACCCAGTACTTC
CDR3 protein: CSAQKTTEETQYF

V gene: TRBV2
D gene: NA
clone size: few
J gene: TRBJ2-2
CDR3 DNA: TGTGCCAGCAGTACCGAGGCCGTCACCGGGGAGCTGTTTTTT
CDR3 protein: CASSTEAVTGELFF

V gene: TRBV2
D gene: TRBD1
clone size: few
J gene: TRBJ2-5
CDR3 DNA: TGTGCCAGCAGCTGGGACAGGGGACAAGAGACCCAGTACTTC
CDR3 protein: CASSWDRGQETQYF

V gene: TRBV6-1
D gene: NA
clone size: many
J gene: TRBJ2-3
CDR3 DNA: TGTGCCAGCAGCCAAACCGATGGATCGACGCAGTATTTT
CDR3 protein: CASSQTDGSTQYF

V gene: TRBV4-3
D gene: NA
clone size: few
J gene: TRBJ1-4
CDR3 DNA: TGCGCCAGCAGCCAAGGTTCGGCCTTGAATGAAAAACTGTTTTTT
CDR3 protein: CASSQGSALNEKLFF

V gene: TRBV6-5
D gene: NA
clone size: few
J gene: TRBJ2-7
CDR3 DNA: TGTGCCAGCAGTTACTCGCTAGCGACTCGGGCCGAGCAGTACTTC
CDR3 protein: CASSYSLATRAEQYF

V gene: TRBV18
D gene: NA
clone size: NA
J gene: TRBJ2-5
CDR3 DNA: TGTGCCAGCTCACCATACCTCCAAGAGACCCAGTACTTC
CDR3 protein: CASSPYLQETQYF

V gene: TRBV5-1
D gene: NA
clone size: few
J gene: TRBJ2-3
CDR3 DNA: TGCGCCAGCAGCTTCGATGGAAACACAGATACGCAGTATTTT
CDR3 protein: CASSFDGNTDTQYF

V gene: TRBV11-3
D gene: TRBD1
clone size: NA
J gene: TRBJ1-1
CDR3 DNA: TGTGCCAGCAGCCGACAGGGGGCCGACACTGAAGCTTTCTTT
CDR3 protein: CASSRQGADTEAFF

V gene: TRBV7-2
D gene: NA
clone size: NA
J gene: TRBJ2-5
CDR3 DNA: TGTGCCAGCAGCCGGTTTCCAGAGACCCAGTACTTC
CDR3 protein: CASSRFPETQYF

V gene: TRBV4-1
D gene: NA
clone size: NA
J gene: TRBJ2-7
CDR3 DNA: TGCGCCAGCAGCCTCCGGGTCGGAGGAGCCTACGAGCAGTACTTC
CDR3 protein: CASSLRVGGAYEQYF

V gene: TRBV15
D gene: TRBD1
clone size: few
J gene: TRBJ2-7
CDR3 DNA: TGTGCCACCAGCAGAGATGAGGGGGCGGACGAGCAGTACTTC
CDR3 protein: CATSRDEGADEQYF

V gene: TRBV18
D gene: TRBD2
clone size: few
J gene: TRBJ2-7
CDR3 DNA: TGTGCCAGCTCACTGGGGGGGGTCGCAGGCGAGCAGTACTTC
CDR3 protein: CASSLGGVAGEQYF

V gene: TRBV3-1
D gene: NA
clone size: once
J gene: TRBJ2-1
CDR3 DNA: TGTGCCGGCAGCCAAGATAAGTCAGGCGGAAGAATATACAATGAGCAGTTCTTC
CDR3 protein: CAGSQDKSGGRIYNEQFF

V gene: TRBV6-5
D gene: NA
clone size: few
J gene: TRBJ2-7
CDR3 DNA: TGTGCCAGCAGTTACTCGATGCAGTGTGGATTAGGGGAGCAGTACTTC
CDR3 protein: CASSYSMQCGLGEQYF

V gene: TRBV5-1
D gene: TRBD1
clone size: NA
J gene: TRBJ1-2
CDR3 DNA: TGCGCCAGCAGCCTGAATGGACAGGGGAAAATGAGGTACACCTTC
CDR3 protein: CASSLNGQGKMRYTF

V gene: TRBV2
D gene: NA
clone size: few
J gene: TRBJ2-7
CDR3 DNA: TGTGCCAGCAGGCTACCGGGAAAACGAGGGGGCGAGCAGTACTTC
CDR3 protein: CASRLPGKRGGEQYF

V gene: TRBV6-2/TRBV6-3
D gene: TRBD2
clone size: few
J gene: TRBJ2-1
CDR3 DNA: TGTGCCAGCAGGGATAGCGGGAGAATAAGGGAGCAGTTCTTC
CDR3 protein: CASRDSGRIREQFF

V gene: TRBV15
D gene: NA
clone size: NA
J gene: TRBJ2-1
CDR3 DNA: TGTGCCACCAGCAGAGATAAGGGGGGGGCAAGGTACAATGAGCAGTTCTTC
CDR3 protein: CATSRDKGGARYNEQFF

V gene: TRBV15
D gene: TRBD1
clone size: NA
J gene: TRBJ2-2
CDR3 DNA: TGTGCCACCAGCAGAGAGACAGGGGTTACCGGGGAGCTGTTTTTT
CDR3 protein: CATSRETGVTGELFF

V gene: TRBV5-4
D gene: TRBD2
clone size: NA
J gene: TRBJ2-1
CDR3 DNA: TGTGCCAGCAGCTTAAAAACTAGCGGTAACAATGAGCAGTTCTTC
CDR3 protein: CASSLKTSGNNEQFF

V gene: TRBV29-1
D gene: TRBD2
clone size: many
J gene: TRBJ2-1
CDR3 DNA: TGCAGCGTTACAGGACTAGCTCCCTCTCCTGAGCAGTTCTTC
CDR3 protein: CSVTGLAPSPEQFF

V gene: TRBV9
D gene: TRBD2
clone size: few
J gene: TRBJ2-3
CDR3 DNA: TGTGCCAGCATCCCGAAAGACGAACGACTAGCGGGAGAGTCAGATACGCAGTATTTT
CDR3 protein: CASIPKDERLAGESDTQYF

V gene: TRBV25-1
D gene: NA
clone size: NA
J gene: TRBJ2-1
CDR3 DNA: TGTGCCAGCAGTGATGTTAATGTGGAGCGCTTAAACAATGAGCAGTTCTTC
CDR3 protein: CASSDVNVERLNNEQFF

V gene: TRBV20-1
D gene: TRBD2
clone size: few
J gene: TRBJ2-3
CDR3 DNA: TGCAGTGCTAGAGCGACTAGCGGGAGAGGGTACGGTACGCAGTATTTT
CDR3 protein: CSARATSGRGYGTQYF

V gene: TRBV12-3/TRBV12-4
D gene: NA
clone size: few
J gene: TRBJ1-4
CDR3 DNA: TGTGCCAGCAGCCTGGACGGCCTTAATGAAAAACTGTTTTTT
CDR3 protein: CASSLDGLNEKLFF

V gene: TRBV5-6
D gene: NA
clone size: NA
J gene: TRBJ2-3
CDR3 DNA: TGTGCCAGCAGCTGGGACATTAGCACAGATACGCAGTATTTT
CDR3 protein: CASSWDISTDTQYF

V gene: TRBV20-1
D gene: NA
clone size: few
J gene: TRBJ2-7
CDR3 DNA: TGCAGTGCTGCCGCGACTAGAGGCGAGCAGTACTTC
CDR3 protein: CSAAATRGEQYF

V gene: TRBV7-9
D gene: NA
clone size: few
J gene: TRBJ1-1
CDR3 DNA: TGTGCCAGCAGCTTACTAGGGTTCGGCACTGAAGCTTTCTTT
CDR3 protein: CASSLLGFGTEAFF

V gene: TRBV4-3
D gene: NA
clone size: many
J gene: TRBJ2-1
CDR3 DNA: TGCGCCAGCAGCCAAGAGAGCGGACAAGTCAATGAGCAGTTCTTC
CDR3 protein: CASSQESGQVNEQFF

V gene: TRBV20-1
D gene: NA
clone size: few
J gene: TRBJ1-1
CDR3 DNA: TGCAGTGCTAGCATAAGGGGGAACACTGAAGCTTTCTTT
CDR3 protein: CSASIRGNTEAFF

V gene: TRBV12-3/TRBV12-4
D gene: NA
clone size: few
J gene: TRBJ1-1
CDR3 DNA: TGTGCCAGCAGTTTAAAGGAGCTAGGAGCTTTCTTT
CDR3 protein: CASSLKELGAFF

V gene: TRBV29-1
D gene: NA
clone size: few
J gene: TRBJ2-5
CDR3 DNA: TGCAGCGGGGGGGACTCCTGGAGGCAAGAGACCCAGTACTTC
CDR3 protein: CSGGDSWRQETQYF

V gene: TRBV20-1
D gene: TRBD1
clone size: NA
J gene: TRBJ2-1
CDR3 DNA: TGCAGTGCTAGACAGGGGGCAATTTACAATGAGCAGTTCTTC
CDR3 protein: CSARQGAIYNEQFF

V gene: TRBV5-1
D gene: NA
clone size: NA
J gene: TRBJ2-7
CDR3 DNA: TGCGCCAGCAGCCTCGAAAGAGGGGCCTACGAGCAGTACTTC
CDR3 protein: CASSLERGAYEQYF

V gene: TRBV12-5
D gene: TRBD2
clone size: NA
J gene: TRBJ2-1
CDR3 DNA: TGTGCTAGTGGTTTGGGACAACTAGCGGGGGCCCCTTTCGAGCAGTTCTTC
CDR3 protein: CASGLGQLAGAPFEQFF

V gene: TRBV6-1
D gene: NA
clone size: NA
J gene: TRBJ2-7
CDR3 DNA: TGTGCCAGCAGACAGACGACCTCCACATACGAGCAGTACTTC
CDR3 protein: CASRQTTSTYEQYF

V gene: TRBV3-1
D gene: TRBD2
clone size: few
J gene: TRBJ2-5
CDR3 DNA: TGTGCCAGCAGCCAAGATGGACTAGCGCGGCAAGAGACCCAGTACTTC
CDR3 protein: CASSQDGLARQETQYF

V gene: TRBV5-1
D gene: TRBD2
clone size: NA
J gene: TRBJ2-5
CDR3 DNA: TGCGCCAGCAGCTTGGTGCCTAGCGGGAGGTGGGCGCAAGAGACCCAGTACTTC
CDR3 protein: CASSLVPSGRWAQETQYF

V gene: TRBV28
D gene: TRBD2
clone size: NA
J gene: TRBJ2-3
CDR3 DNA: TGTGCCTCGGGACTAGCGGGTTTAGCAGATACGCAGTATTTT
CDR3 protein: CASGLAGLADTQYF

V gene: TRBV6-2/TRBV6-3
D gene: NA
clone size: NA
J gene: TRBJ1-5
CDR3 DNA: TGTGCCAGCAGCGACTATAGCAATCAGCCCCAGCATTTT
CDR3 protein: CASSDYSNQPQHF

V gene: TRBV6-5
D gene: NA
clone size: NA
J gene: TRBJ2-7
CDR3 DNA: TGTGCCAGCAGTTACGTGGGGAATCGATACTACGAGCAGTACTTC
CDR3 protein: CASSYVGNRYYEQYF

V gene: TRBV18
D gene: NA
clone size: many
J gene: TRBJ2-4
CDR3 DNA: TGTGCCAGCTCACCACCGACTGGAGCCAAAAACATTCAGTACTTC
CDR3 protein: CASSPPTGAKNIQYF

V gene: TRBV11-3
D gene: TRBD1
clone size: many
J gene: TRBJ2-2
CDR3 DNA: TGTGCCAGCAGCTTACAGACAGGGGACACCGGGGAGCTGTTTTTT
CDR3 protein: CASSLQTGDTGELFF

V gene: TRBV24-1
D gene: NA
clone size: NA
J gene: TRBJ2-1
CDR3 DNA: TGTGCCACCAGTGATTTCAGGCGCAATGAGCAGTTCTTC
CDR3 protein: CATSDFRRNEQFF

V gene: TRBV7-3
D gene: TRBD2
clone size: NA
J gene: TRBJ2-3
CDR3 DNA: TGTGCCAGCAGCACCGGACTAGCGGGGGGGCAAGATACGCAGTATTTT
CDR3 protein: CASSTGLAGGQDTQYF

V gene: TRBV20-1
D gene: TRBD1
clone size: few
J gene: TRBJ1-5
CDR3 DNA: TGCAGTGCTTATAGGGGGCGAGATCAGCCCCAGCATTTT
CDR3 protein: CSAYRGRDQPQHF

V gene: TRBV6-5
D gene: TRBD1
clone size: NA
J gene: TRBJ2-2
CDR3 DNA: TGTGCCAGCAGTTACTCGACTGGGACAGGGGATACCGGGGAGCTGTTTTTT
CDR3 protein: CASSYSTGTGDTGELFF

V gene: TRBV12-3/TRBV12-4
D gene: NA
clone size: few
J gene: TRBJ2-7
CDR3 DNA: TGTGCCAGCAGTTCCGGTGTGCTTAGCTCCTACGAGCAGTACTTC
CDR3 protein: CASSSGVLSSYEQYF

V gene: TRBV5-1
D gene: TRBD2
clone size: NA
J gene: TRBJ2-1
CDR3 DNA: TGCGCCAGCGGCTCCCTACTAGCGGGGGCCGAGCAGTTCTTC
CDR3 protein: CASGSLLAGAEQFF

V gene: TRBV29-1
D gene: TRBD2
clone size: few
J gene: TRBJ2-7
CDR3 DNA: TGCAGCGTTGGGGAGGGCTACGAGCAGTACTTC
CDR3 protein: CSVGEGYEQYF

V gene: TRBV7-2
D gene: NA
clone size: few
J gene: TRBJ2-7
CDR3 DNA: TGTGCCAGCAGCGCCGTTGTTGAGCAGTACTTC
CDR3 protein: CASSAVVEQYF

V gene: TRBV3-1
D gene: NA
clone size: NA
J gene: TRBJ2-7
CDR3 DNA: TGTGCCAGCAGCCTCGCACGCGACTCCTACGAGCAGTACTTC
CDR3 protein: CASSLARDSYEQYF